Below, one TCR beta chain is given with its context. The target antigen is unknown. Researchers ran the PCR with 60 Vbeta and 13 Jbeta primers. Generated by immunoSEQ multiplex PCR, the TCRdb table keeps only in-frame clones and is missing some. The table has under 200,000 clones, approximately 76% seen once. Trimming removed 1 base from V and 6 bases from J; junction bases left unmatched: 5. This CDR3 spans 16 amino acids. CDR1 is LGHNA and CDR2 is YSLEER in the germline V gene. The record originates from a study of cytomegalovirus exposure and HLA in healthy donors. As for the study in general: Of several hundred genotyped donors, more than 75% grouped in the Caucasian-associated ancestry cluster. Whole-study findings and limits: Most TCR sequences were rare, but some public TCRs occurred in many donors. Follow-up analysis later connected one missense variant in DCLRE1C with trimming of TCR beta V- and J-genes. Reported results showed that the classifier diagnosed cytomegalovirus status with high specificity and sensitivity.

The sequence was obtained from a man in his fifties or sixties in good health and CMV-seronegative. The sample taken for sequencing was PBMCs. The chain combines TRBV4-3 with TRBJ1-5; 11 bases are a match to TRBD1. CDR3 protein: CASSQGTGGIGQPQHF. The DNA for the CDR3 is TGCGCCAGCAGCCAAGGGACAGGGGGCATCGGTCAGCCCCAGCATTTT.